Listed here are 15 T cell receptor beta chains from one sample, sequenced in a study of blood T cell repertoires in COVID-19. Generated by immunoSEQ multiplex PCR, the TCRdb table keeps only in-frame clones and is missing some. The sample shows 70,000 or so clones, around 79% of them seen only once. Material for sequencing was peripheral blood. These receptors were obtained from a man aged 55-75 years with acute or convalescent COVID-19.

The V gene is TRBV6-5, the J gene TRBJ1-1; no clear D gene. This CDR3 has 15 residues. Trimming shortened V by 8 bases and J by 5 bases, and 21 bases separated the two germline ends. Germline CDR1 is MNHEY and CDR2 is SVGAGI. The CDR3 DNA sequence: TGTGCCAGCCGAGGAAGGGCTTTAACGGGAACTGAAGCTTTCTTT. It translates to CASRGRALTGTEAFF.

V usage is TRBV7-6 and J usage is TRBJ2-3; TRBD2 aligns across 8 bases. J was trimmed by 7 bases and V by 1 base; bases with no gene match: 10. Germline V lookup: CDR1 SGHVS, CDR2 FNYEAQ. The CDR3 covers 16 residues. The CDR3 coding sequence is TGTGCCAGCAGCTTAGGGAACGGGGGGGCTGAGAATACGCAGTATTTT. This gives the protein CASSLGNGGAENTQYF.

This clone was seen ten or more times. Here the CDR3 DNA reads TGTGCCAGCAGCCAAACAGGGACAGGGGTTGGCTACACCTTC. This translates into CASSQTGTGVGYTF. V gene TRBV7-2 combines with J gene TRBJ1-2, with TRBD1 identical over 10 bases. The ends lost 5 bases at V and 7 bases at J; junction bases unmatched: 7. This CDR3 is 14 amino acids long. Germline V CDR1 and CDR2: SGHTA, FQGNSA.

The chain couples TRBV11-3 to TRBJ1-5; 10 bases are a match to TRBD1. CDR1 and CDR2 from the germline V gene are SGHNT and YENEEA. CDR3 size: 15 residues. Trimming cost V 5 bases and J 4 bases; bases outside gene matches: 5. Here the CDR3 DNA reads TGTGCCAGCAGCCTCGGGACAGGGGAGAATCAGCCCCAGCATTTT. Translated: CASSLGTGENQPQHF.

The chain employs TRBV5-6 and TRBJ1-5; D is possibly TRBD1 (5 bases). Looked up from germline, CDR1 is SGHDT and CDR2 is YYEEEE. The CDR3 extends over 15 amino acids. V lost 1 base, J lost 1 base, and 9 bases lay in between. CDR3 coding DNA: TGTGCCAGCAGCTTGAATGGGGCCAGCAATCAGCCCCAGCATTTT. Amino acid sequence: CASSLNGASNQPQHF.

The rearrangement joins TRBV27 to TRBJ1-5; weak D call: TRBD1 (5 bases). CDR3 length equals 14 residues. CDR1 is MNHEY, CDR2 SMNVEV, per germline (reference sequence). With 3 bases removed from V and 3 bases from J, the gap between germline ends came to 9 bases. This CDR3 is CASSLGQLNQPQHF. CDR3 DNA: TGTGCCAGCAGTTTGGGGCAACTCAATCAGCCCCAGCATTTT.

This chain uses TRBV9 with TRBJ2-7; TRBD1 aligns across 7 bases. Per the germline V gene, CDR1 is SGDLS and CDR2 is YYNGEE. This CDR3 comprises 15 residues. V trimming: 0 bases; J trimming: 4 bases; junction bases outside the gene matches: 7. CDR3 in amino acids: CASSVGTTQGYEQYF. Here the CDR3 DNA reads TGTGCCAGCAGCGTAGGCACGACACAGGGGTACGAGCAGTACTTC.

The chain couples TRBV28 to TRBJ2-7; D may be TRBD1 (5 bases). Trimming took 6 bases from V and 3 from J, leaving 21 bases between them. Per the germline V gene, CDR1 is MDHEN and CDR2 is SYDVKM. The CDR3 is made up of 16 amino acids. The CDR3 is CASSPDQGRYIYEQYF. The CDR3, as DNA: TGTGCCAGCAGCCCGGACCAGGGTCGTTATATCTACGAGCAGTACTTC. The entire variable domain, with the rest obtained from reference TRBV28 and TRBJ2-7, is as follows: DVKVTQSSRYLVKRTGEKVFLECVQDMDHENMFWYRQDPGLGLRLIYFSYDVKMKEKGDIPEGYSVSREKKERFSLILESASTNQTSMYLCASSPDQGRYIYEQYFGPGTRLTVT.

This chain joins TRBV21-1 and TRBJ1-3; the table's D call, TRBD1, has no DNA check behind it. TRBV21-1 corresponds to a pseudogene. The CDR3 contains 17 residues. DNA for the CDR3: TGTGCCAGCAGCCTAACCTCTGACAGGGGGCGAGGAAACACCATATATTTT. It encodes CASSLTSDRGRGNTIYF.

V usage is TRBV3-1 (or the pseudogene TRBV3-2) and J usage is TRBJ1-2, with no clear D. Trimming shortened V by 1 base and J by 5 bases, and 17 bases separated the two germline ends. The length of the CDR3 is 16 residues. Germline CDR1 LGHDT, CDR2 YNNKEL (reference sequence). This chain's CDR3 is CASSQGAPGSFYGYTF. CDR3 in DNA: TGTGCCAGCAGCCAAGGGGCCCCGGGGTCTTTTTATGGCTACACCTTC.

The DNA for the CDR3 is TGTGCCAGCAGTTTGGGACTAGCGGGGGTCGGGGAGCTGTTTTTT. This gives the protein CASSLGLAGVGELFF. The genes are TRBV27 and TRBJ2-2; 14 bases are a match to TRBD2. The V gene's germline CDR1 is MNHEY and CDR2 SMNVEV (reference sequence). The CDR3 length is 15 residues. V was pared by 3 bases and J by 7 bases, with 1 base of the junction left unmatched.

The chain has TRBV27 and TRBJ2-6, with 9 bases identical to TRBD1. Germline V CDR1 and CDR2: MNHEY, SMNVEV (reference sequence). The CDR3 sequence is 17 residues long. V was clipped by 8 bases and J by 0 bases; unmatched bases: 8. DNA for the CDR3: TGTGCCAGCTCCCGGGACAGGGCCAACTCTGGGGCCAACGTCCTGACTTTC. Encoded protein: CASSRDRANSGANVLTF.

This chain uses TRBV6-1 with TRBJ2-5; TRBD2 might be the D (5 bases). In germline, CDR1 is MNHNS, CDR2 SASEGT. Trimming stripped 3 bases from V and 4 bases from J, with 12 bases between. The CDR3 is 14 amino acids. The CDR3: CASSDLTNPETQYF. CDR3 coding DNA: TGTGCCAGCAGTGATTTGACTAACCCAGAGACCCAGTACTTC.

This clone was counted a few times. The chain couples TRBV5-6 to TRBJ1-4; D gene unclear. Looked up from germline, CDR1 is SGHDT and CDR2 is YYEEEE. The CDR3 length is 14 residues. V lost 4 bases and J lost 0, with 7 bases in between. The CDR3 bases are TGTGCCAGCAGCATCAAAACAACTAATGAAAAACTGTTTTTT. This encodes CASSIKTTNEKLFF.

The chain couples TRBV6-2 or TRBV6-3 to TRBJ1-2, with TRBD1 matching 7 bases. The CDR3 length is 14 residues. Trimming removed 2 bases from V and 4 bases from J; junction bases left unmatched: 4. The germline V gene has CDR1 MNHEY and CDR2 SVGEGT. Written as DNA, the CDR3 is TGTGCCAGCAGTTACCAGGGGGTTGCCTATGGCTACACCTTC. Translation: CASSYQGVAYGYTF.